The 22 T cell receptor beta chains reported below all come from one sample, sequenced in a study of blood T cell repertoires in COVID-19. Produced via immunoSEQ multiplex PCR; TCRdb's table is partial and in-frame only. The table records some 220,000 clones, about 85% of them present only once. The sequenced material came from peripheral blood. Receptor source: a woman aged 55 to 70 who had recovered from COVID-19.

This clone is a singleton in its sample. This chain connects TRBV25-1 to TRBJ2-3; weak D call: TRBD1 (6 bases). CDR1 MGHDK and CDR2 SYGVNS come from the germline V gene. V was pared by 8 bases and J by 3 bases, with 21 bases between. CDR3 size: 16 residues. In DNA form, the CDR3 reads TGTGCCAGCGGCCCGAGGACGGGCAGGGGAACAGATACGCAGTATTTT. This codes for CASGPRTGRGTDTQYF.

The CDR3 loop is CASSPRTRNTDTQYF. CDR3 coding DNA: TGTGCCAGCAGCCCCCGGACTAGAAACACAGATACGCAGTATTTT. The gene calls are TRBV9 and TRBJ2-3, with 7 bases fitting TRBD2. This CDR3 comprises 15 residues. Per the germline V gene, CDR1 is SGDLS and CDR2 is YYNGEE. After removal of 4 bases from V and 2 bases from J, the junction contained 7 bases not matched to a gene.

The chain joins TRBV7-2 to TRBJ1-2; a weak D match, TRBD1 (6 bases). The germline V and J ends were trimmed by 1 base and 7 bases, with 16 bases remaining between them. This CDR3 comprises 15 residues. In germline, CDR1 is SGHTA, CDR2 FQGNSA. CDR3 nucleotides: TGTGCCAGCAGCTTAGATCAACGGGGGGCTACTGGCTACACCTTC. Translated, it gives CASSLDQRGATGYTF.

The genes are TRBV2 and TRBJ1-6, with TRBD1 matching over 7 bases. The CDR3 is made up of 14 amino acids. Looked up from germline, CDR1 is SNHLY and CDR2 is FYNNEI. The junction had 10 bases not matched to a gene; V was cut back by 4 bases and J by 13 bases. The chain's CDR3 is CASSVRTGQGPLHF. The CDR3 nucleotides are TGTGCCAGCAGTGTTAGGACAGGCCAGGGGCCCCTCCACTTT.

V gene TRBV30 combines with J gene TRBJ1-2; a possible D gene is TRBD1 (6 bases). The CDR3 spans 15 residues. Germline lookup yields CDR1 GTSNPN and CDR2 SVGIG (reference sequence). With 0 bases removed from V and 2 bases from J, the gap between germline ends came to 13 bases. The CDR3 nucleotides are TGTGCCTGGAGTGTCCCCGGACAGTACAACTATGGCTACACCTTC. It encodes CAWSVPGQYNYGYTF. Using reference TRBV30 and TRBJ1-2 for the parts outside the CDR3, the full variable domain is SQTIHQWPATLVQPVGSPLSLECTVEGTSNPNLYWYRQAAGRGLQLLFYSVGIGQISSEVPQNLSASRPQDRQFILSSKKLLLSDSGFYLCAWSVPGQYNYGYTFGSGTRLTVV.

V and J are TRBV19 and TRBJ1-4; TRBD1 might be the D (5 bases). The CDR3 runs to 14 residues. The V end was cut by 1 base, the J end by 7 bases, with 10 bases between. CDR1 is LNHDA, CDR2 SQIVND, per germline (reference sequence). DNA for the CDR3: TGTGCCAGTAGTATAGGACCGCAGGGTGAAAAACTGTTTTTT. Translated: CASSIGPQGEKLFF.

The V and J genes are TRBV27 and TRBJ1-2; D is unresolved. The germline gives CDR1 MNHEY, CDR2 SMNVEV (reference sequence). The CDR3 covers 16 residues. V lost 0 bases and J lost 5, with 16 bases in between. The CDR3 here is CASSLSMVGRRYGYTF. The CDR3 DNA reads TGTGCCAGCAGTTTATCGATGGTGGGGAGGAGGTATGGCTACACCTTC.

The chain is built from TRBV4-3 and TRBJ2-2; 10 nucleotides match TRBD2. This CDR3 has 18 amino acids. Germline values: CDR1 LGHNA, CDR2 YSLEER. V was pared by 0 bases and J by 6 bases, with 10 bases of the junction left unmatched. CDR3 in amino acids: CASSQEPVAGGSSGELFF. CDR3 in DNA: TGCGCCAGCAGCCAAGAACCCGTAGCGGGGGGTTCCTCCGGGGAGCTGTTTTTT.

CDR3 region: CASSPLGQGFSYEQYF. The CDR3 coding sequence is TGCGCCAGCAGCCCGCTGGGACAGGGCTTTTCCTACGAGCAGTACTTC. This chain joins TRBV5-1 and TRBJ2-7; TRBD1 aligns across 9 bases. Trimming took 4 bases from V and 1 from J; bases not matched to a gene: 9. The CDR3 spans 16 residues. Germline lookup yields CDR1 SGHRS and CDR2 YFSETQ.

About this clone: This same CDR3 is encoded by further DNA sequences in the sample. This chain connects TRBV18 to TRBJ1-1; 8 nucleotides agree with TRBD1. The J segment lost 8 bases and the V segment lost 3 bases, leaving 2 bases of the junction unmatched. Germline values: CDR1 KGHSH, CDR2 LQKENI. The CDR3 sequence is 12 residues long. The CDR3 loop is CASSPRTGEAFF. The CDR3 coding sequence is TGTGCCAGCTCACCGAGGACAGGGGAAGCTTTCTTT.

The chain recombines TRBV4-3 with TRBJ2-3, with 10 bases that match TRBD2. V dropped 4 bases and J dropped 4; count of bases not matched to a gene: 8. CDR3 length: 16 amino acids. Germline assignment: CDR1 LGHNA and CDR2 YSLEER. CDR3: CASSLLSGGGSDTQYF. In DNA form, the CDR3 reads TGCGCCAGCAGCCTATTAAGCGGGGGGGGCTCAGATACGCAGTATTTT.

V usage is TRBV24-1 and J usage is TRBJ2-3; TRBD2 might be the D (6 bases). The CDR3 sequence is 14 residues long. Trimming removed 1 base at V and 9 bases at J, with 13 bases between. Germline CDR1 KGHDR, CDR2 SFDVKD. CDR3 region: CATSDFKSRETQYF. Here the CDR3 DNA reads TGTGCCACCAGTGATTTCAAAAGCCGGGAGACGCAGTATTTT.

This clone was seen once. The genes are TRBV2 and TRBJ1-6; 7 nucleotides align to TRBD1. The germline CDR1 and CDR2 sequences are SNHLY and FYNNEI. The CDR3 covers 14 residues. V dropped 6 bases and J dropped 4; count of bases not matched to a gene: 3. CDR3 nucleotides: TGTGCCAGCAGCTCGACAGGGTATAATTCACCCCTCCACTTT. Translation gives CASSSTGYNSPLHF.

The rearrangement uses TRBV7-2 and TRBJ2-7; TRBD1 agrees at 7 bases. Germline V gene data show CDR1 as SGHTA and CDR2 as FQGNSA. Trimming removed 2 bases from V and 6 bases from J; junction bases left unmatched: 10. The length of the CDR3 is 15 residues. CDR3 protein: CASSLFETGPSEQYF. The CDR3 DNA is TGTGCCAGCAGCTTATTTGAGACAGGGCCTAGCGAGCAGTACTTC. The full variable domain, its missing parts supplied by reference TRBV7-2 and TRBJ2-7, is GAGVSQSPSNKVTEKGKDVELRCDPISGHTALYWYRQSLGQGLEFLIYFQGNSAPDKSGLPSDRFSAERTGGSVSTLTIQRTQQEDSAVYLCASSLFETGPSEQYFGPGTRLTVT.

J is TRBJ1-1 and V is TRBV28; D unresolved. Trimming removed 1 base at V and 3 bases at J, with 6 bases between. The CDR3 spans 13 residues. Germline CDR1 reads MDHEN; CDR2 reads SYDVKM. CDR3 DNA sequence: TGTGCCAGCAGTTTATTCAGATACACTGAAGCTTTCTTT. This codes for CASSLFRYTEAFF.

The chain joins TRBV11-2 to TRBJ2-5, with 10 nucleotides matching TRBD2. This CDR3 spans 16 amino acids. CDR1 is SGHAT, CDR2 FQNNGV, per germline. The V and J ends lost 1 base and 3 bases, in that order; junction bases with no gene match: 5. CDR3: CASSLVSSGGEETQYF. The CDR3 nucleotides are TGTGCCAGCAGCTTAGTTTCCAGCGGGGGGGAAGAGACCCAGTACTTC.

V is TRBV2 and J is TRBJ2-3; TRBD1 matches at 10 bases. The CDR3 covers 16 residues. Unmatched junction bases numbered 5, after V lost 1 base and J lost 4 bases. Germline V CDR1 and CDR2: SNHLY, FYNNEI. The CDR3 here is CASSEEGGQGSDTQYF. DNA for the CDR3: TGTGCCAGCAGTGAAGAGGGGGGACAGGGGTCAGATACGCAGTATTTT.

In nucleotides, the CDR3 is TGTGCCAGCATCCTTAGCGGGGCAGAGACCCAGTACTTC. Translated: CASILSGAETQYF. V and J are TRBV5-5 and TRBJ2-5, with 8 nucleotides matching TRBD2. This CDR3 is built from 13 residues. The V and J ends lost 6 bases and 4 bases, in that order; junction bases with no gene match: 5. Germline CDR1 is SGHKS and CDR2 is YYEKEE (reference sequence).

This clone was seen a handful of times. This chain connects TRBV7-3 to TRBJ2-7, with D possibly TRBD1 on 6 matching bases. The germline CDR1 and CDR2 sequences are SGHTA and FQGTGA. There are 14 residues in the CDR3. With 2 bases removed from V and 1 base from J, the gap between germline ends came to 9 bases. The CDR3 bases are TGTGCCAGCAGCTTAGGAGGACAGTCCTACGAGCAGTACTTC. It encodes CASSLGGQSYEQYF.

CDR3 DNA: TGCGCCAGCAGCTTGTCTAGCTCTGGAAACACCATATATTTT. The encoded protein is CASSLSSSGNTIYF. The rearrangement joins TRBV5-1 to TRBJ1-3; D gene ambiguous. Looked up from germline, CDR1 is SGHRS and CDR2 is YFSETQ. The V and J ends lost 1 base and 0 bases respectively, with 5 bases between them. CDR3 length: 14 amino acids.

The chain employs TRBV28 and TRBJ2-5; perhaps TRBD2 as D (6 bases). Germline CDR1 reads MDHEN; CDR2 reads SYDVKM. The CDR3 length is 13 residues. V gave up 6 bases and J gave up 1 base, with 9 bases separating them. The CDR3 loop is CASRAGPQETQYF. CDR3 coding DNA: TGTGCCAGCAGGGCGGGACCCCAAGAGACCCAGTACTTC.

The chain links TRBV12-3 or TRBV12-4 to TRBJ1-1; D remains unclear. The CDR3 is 11 residues long. V was pared by 2 bases and J by 4 bases, with 2 bases between. The CDR3 coding sequence is TGTGCCAGCAGTTTACGCACTGAAGCTTTCTTT. It yields the protein CASSLRTEAFF.